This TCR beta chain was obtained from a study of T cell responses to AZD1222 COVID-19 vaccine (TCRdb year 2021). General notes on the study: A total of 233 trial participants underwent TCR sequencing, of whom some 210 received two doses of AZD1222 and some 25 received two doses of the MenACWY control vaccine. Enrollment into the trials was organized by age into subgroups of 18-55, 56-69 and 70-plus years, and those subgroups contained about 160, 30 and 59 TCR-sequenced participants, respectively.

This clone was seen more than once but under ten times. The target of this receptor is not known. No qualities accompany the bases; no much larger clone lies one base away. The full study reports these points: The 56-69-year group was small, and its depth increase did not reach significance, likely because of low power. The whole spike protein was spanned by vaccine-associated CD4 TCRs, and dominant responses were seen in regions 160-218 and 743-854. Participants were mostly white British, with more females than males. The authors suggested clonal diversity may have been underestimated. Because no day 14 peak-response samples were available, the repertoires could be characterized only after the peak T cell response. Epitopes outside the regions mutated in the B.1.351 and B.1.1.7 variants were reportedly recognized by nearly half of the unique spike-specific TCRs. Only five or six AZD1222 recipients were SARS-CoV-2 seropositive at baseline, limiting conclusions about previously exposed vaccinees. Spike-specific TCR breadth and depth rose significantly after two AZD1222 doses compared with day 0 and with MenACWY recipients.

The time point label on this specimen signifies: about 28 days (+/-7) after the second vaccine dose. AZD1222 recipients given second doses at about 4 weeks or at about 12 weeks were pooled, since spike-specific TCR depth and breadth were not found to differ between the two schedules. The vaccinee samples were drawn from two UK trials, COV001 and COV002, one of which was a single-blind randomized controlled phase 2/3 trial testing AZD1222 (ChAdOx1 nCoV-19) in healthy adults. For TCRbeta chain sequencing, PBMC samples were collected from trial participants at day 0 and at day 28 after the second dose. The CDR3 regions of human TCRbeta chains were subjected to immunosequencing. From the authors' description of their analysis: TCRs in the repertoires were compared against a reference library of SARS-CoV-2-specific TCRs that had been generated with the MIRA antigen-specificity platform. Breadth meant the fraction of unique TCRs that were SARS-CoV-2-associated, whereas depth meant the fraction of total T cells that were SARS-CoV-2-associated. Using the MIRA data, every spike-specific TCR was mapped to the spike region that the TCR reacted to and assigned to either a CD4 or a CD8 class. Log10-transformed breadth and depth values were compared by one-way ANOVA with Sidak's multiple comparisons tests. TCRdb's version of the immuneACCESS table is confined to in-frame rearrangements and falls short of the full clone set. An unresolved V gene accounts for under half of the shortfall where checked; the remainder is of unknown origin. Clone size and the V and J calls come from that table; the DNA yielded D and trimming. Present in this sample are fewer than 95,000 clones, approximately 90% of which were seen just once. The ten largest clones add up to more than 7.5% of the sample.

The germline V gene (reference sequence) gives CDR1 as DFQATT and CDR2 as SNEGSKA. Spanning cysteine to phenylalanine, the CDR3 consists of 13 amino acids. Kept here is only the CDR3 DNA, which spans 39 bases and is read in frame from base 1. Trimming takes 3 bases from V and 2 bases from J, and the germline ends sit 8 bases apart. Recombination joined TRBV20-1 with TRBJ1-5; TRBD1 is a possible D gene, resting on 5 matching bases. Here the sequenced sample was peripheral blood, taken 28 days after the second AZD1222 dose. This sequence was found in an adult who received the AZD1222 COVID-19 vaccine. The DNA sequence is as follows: TGCAGTGCTAGTTCGGGGGGCAATCAGCCCCAGCATTTT. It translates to CSASSGGNQPQHF.